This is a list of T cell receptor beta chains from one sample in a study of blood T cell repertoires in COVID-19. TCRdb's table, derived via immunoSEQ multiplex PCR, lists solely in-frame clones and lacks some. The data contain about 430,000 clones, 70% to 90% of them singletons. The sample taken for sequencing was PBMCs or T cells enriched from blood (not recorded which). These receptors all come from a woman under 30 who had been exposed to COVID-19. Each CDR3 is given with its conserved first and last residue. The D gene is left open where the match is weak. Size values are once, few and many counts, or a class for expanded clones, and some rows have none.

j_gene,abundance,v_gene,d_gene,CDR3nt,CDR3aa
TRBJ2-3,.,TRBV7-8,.,TGTGCCAGCAGCCCGAGGGCGCAGGTGCTAGGTACGCAGTATTTT,CASSPRAQVLGTQYF
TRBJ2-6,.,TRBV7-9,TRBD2,TGTGCCAGCAGCCTGGGACTAGCGGGAGGAGTCGGGGCCAACGTCCTGACTTTC,CASSLGLAGGVGANVLTF
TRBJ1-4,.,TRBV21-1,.,TGTGCCAGCAGCGGGCGAAGGGGGGACAGGGGGCGAGGTGATGAAAAACTGTTTTTT,CASSGRRGDRGRGDEKLFF
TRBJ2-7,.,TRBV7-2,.,TGTGCCAGCAGCCCCGGTGGGCAGCCCTACGAGCAGTACTTC,CASSPGGQPYEQYF
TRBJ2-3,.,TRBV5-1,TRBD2,TGCGCCAGCAGCTTAGAGACTAGCGGGAGTGTGGATACGCAGTATTTT,CASSLETSGSVDTQYF
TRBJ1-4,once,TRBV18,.,TGTGCCAGCTCACTCGGGATTCAAGAACCACTGTTTTTT,CASSLGIQEPLFF
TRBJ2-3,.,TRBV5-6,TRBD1,TGTGCCAGCAGCTTGGACTCAGGGGGCCGGGATACGCAGTATTTT,CASSLDSGGRDTQYF
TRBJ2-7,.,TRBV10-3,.,TGTGCCATCAGACCCCACGGGGGTGGCTTCTCCTACGAGCAGTACTTC,CAIRPHGGGFSYEQYF
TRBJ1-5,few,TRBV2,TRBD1,TGTGCCAGCAGTGATGGGACAGTAGACAATCAGCCCCAGCATTTT,CASSDGTVDNQPQHF
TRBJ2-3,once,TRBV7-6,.,TGTGCCAGCAGCTTAGTAATCGAGGGTAGCACAGATACGCAGTATTTT,CASSLVIEGSTDTQYF
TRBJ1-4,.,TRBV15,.,TGTGCCACCAGCAGAGCCGGGGGGGCTTATGAAAAACTGTTTTTT,CATSRAGGAYEKLFF
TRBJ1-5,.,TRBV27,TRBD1,TGTGCCAGCAGTTCGAGACAGGGGATGGGCAATCAGCCCCAGCATTTT,CASSSRQGMGNQPQHF
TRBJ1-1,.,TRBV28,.,TGTGCCAGCAGGTTGTGGACATCGAACACTGAAGCTTTCTTT,CASRLWTSNTEAFF
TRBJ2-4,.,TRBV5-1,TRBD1,TGCGCCAGCAGCACAAGTGTAGGGGACAGGGCTATTCAGTACTTC,CASSTSVGDRAIQYF
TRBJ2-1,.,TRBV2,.,TGTGCCAGCAGTACTCAGGGGCTTAGGGATGAGCAGTTCTTC,CASSTQGLRDEQFF
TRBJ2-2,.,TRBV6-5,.,TGTGCCAGCAAGTTTCTGCTGAGCACCGGGGAGCTGTTTTTT,CASKFLLSTGELFF
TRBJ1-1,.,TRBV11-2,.,TGTGCCAGCAGCCTACAGGGCCCGGGGAACACTGAAGCTTTCTTT,CASSLQGPGNTEAFF
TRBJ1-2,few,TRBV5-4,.,TGTGCCAGCGTCTCCGCTAACTATGGCTACACCTTC,CASVSANYGYTF
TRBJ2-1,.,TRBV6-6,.,TGTGCCAGCAGTCGAGGGACTGGACCCTCGGGCGGGGATGAGCAGTTCTTC,CASSRGTGPSGGDEQFF
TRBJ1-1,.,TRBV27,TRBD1,TGTGCCAGCAGCTACAGGGGGCAGGGGACTGAAGCTTTCTTT,CASSYRGQGTEAFF
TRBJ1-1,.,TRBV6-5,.,TGTGCCAGCAGTTTTCGGTCCACGAACACTGAAGCTTTCTTT,CASSFRSTNTEAFF
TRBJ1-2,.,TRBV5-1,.,TGCGCCAGCAGCCTCGGACAGAGTTATGGCTACACCTTC,CASSLGQSYGYTF
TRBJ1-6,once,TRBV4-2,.,TGTGCCAGCAGCCAAGGGGAACAGGACAATTCACCCCTCCACTTT,CASSQGEQDNSPLHF
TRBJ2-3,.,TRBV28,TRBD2,TGTGCCAGCAGTGTATCGGGACTAGCGGGCACACTCACAGATACGCAGTATTTT,CASSVSGLAGTLTDTQYF